This TCR beta chain was identified in a study of OX40 agonist ivuxolimab in advanced cancers. Sequencing was performed with immunoSEQ multiplex PCR; in TCRdb, only in-frame clones are kept and a portion is missing. The table lists 55,000 to 70,000 clones, approximately 80% of them singletons. The sequencing here drew on CD4+ or CD8+ T cells sorted from blood, taken in a trial of the OX40 agonist ivuxolimab. This sequence was found in an adult with an advanced solid tumor such as melanoma, head and neck, liver or kidney cancer.

The CDR3 bases are TGCAGCGTTGAAAGCGTACTAGCGGGGGGGCAGGTCTTAATTGAGACCCAGTACTTC. This gives the protein CSVESVLAGGQVLIETQYF. This sequence joins TRBV29-1 and TRBJ2-5, with TRBD2 identical over 13 bases. Germline lookup yields CDR1 SQVTM and CDR2 ANQGSEA. V lost 2 bases and J lost 5; bases outside the gene matches: 17. CDR3 length equals 19 residues.